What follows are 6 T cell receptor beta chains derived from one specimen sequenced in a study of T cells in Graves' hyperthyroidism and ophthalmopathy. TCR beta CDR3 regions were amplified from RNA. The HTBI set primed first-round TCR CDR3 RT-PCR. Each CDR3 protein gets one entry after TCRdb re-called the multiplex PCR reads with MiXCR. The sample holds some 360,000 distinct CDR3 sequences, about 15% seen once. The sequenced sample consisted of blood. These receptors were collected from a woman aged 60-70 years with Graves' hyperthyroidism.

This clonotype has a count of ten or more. CDR3 nucleotides: TGTGCCAGCAGATCCGGGACAGGGAGTTACAATGAGCAGTTCTTC. It yields the protein CASRSGTGSYNEQFF. The chain recombines TRBV12-3 or TRBV12-4 with TRBJ2-1, with 9 positions matching TRBD1. The CDR3 runs 15 residues. Trimming cost V 6 bases and J 4 bases; bases outside gene matches: 7.

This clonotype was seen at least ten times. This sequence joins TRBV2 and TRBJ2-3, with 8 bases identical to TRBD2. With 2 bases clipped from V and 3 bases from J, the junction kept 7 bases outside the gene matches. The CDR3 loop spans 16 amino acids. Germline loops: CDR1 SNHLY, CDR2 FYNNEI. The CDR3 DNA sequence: TGTGCCAGCAGTGAACAACCGGGAGGGCTAACAGATACGCAGTATTTT. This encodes CASSEQPGGLTDTQYF.

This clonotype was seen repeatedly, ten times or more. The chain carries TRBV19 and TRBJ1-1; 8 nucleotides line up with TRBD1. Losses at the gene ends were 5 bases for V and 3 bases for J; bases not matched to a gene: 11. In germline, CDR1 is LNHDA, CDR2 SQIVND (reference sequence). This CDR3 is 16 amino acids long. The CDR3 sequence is CASSFRMNRGYTEAFF. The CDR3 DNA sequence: TGTGCCAGTAGTTTTAGAATGAACAGGGGGTACACTGAAGCTTTCTTT.

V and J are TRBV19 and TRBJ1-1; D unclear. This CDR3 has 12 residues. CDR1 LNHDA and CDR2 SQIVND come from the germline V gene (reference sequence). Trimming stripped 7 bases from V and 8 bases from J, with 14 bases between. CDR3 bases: TGTGCCAGTACCAACCCCCGGCAAGAAGCTTTCTTT. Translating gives CASTNPRQEAFF.

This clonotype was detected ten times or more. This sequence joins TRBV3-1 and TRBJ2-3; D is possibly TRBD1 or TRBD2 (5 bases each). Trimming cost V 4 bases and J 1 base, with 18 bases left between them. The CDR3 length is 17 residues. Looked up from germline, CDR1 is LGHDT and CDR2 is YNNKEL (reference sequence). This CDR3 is CASSPATGTFGTDTQYF. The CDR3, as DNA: TGTGCCAGCAGCCCGGCGACCGGGACCTTCGGCACAGATACGCAGTATTTT.

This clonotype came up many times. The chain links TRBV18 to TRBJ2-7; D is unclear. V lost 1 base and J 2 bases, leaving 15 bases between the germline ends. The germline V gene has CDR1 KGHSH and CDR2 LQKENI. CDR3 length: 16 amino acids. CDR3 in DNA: TGTGCCAGCTCACCACAAGACGGGTGGGTTACCTACGAGCAGTACTTC. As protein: CASSPQDGWVTYEQYF.